This T cell receptor (beta chain) was sequenced for a study of cytomegalovirus exposure and HLA in healthy donors. This CDR3 contains 15 residues. V shed 7 bases and J shed 5 bases, with 20 bases lying between them. Germline-derived CDR1 and CDR2 are MNHEY and SMNVEV (reference sequence). Primers for the PCR totalled 60 Vbeta and 13 Jbeta. The table came from immunoSEQ multiplex PCR; TCRdb's copy has only in-frame clones and leaves some out. The sample yields about 150,000 clones, 70% to 80% seen once. As regards this clone: Its antigen remains unknown.

Study observations and caveats: As immune exposure information, only CMV serostatus was available.

This receptor was taken from a young man in good health and CMV-seropositive. The chain combines TRBV27 with TRBJ1-1, with D possibly matching TRBD1 (6 bases). The sample comprised PBMCs. CDR3 protein: CASIDEGGARTEAFF. The CDR3 DNA reads TGTGCCAGCATTGACGAGGGGGGGGCGAGAACTGAAGCTTTCTTT.